This TCR beta chain was retrieved from a study of OX40 agonist ivuxolimab in advanced cancers. Sequenced by immunoSEQ multiplex PCR; TCRdb stores in-frame clones only, minus some. Among some 61,000 clones, 90% were seen once, and the ten largest hold 5.4%. CDR1 is LNHDA, CDR2 SQIVND, per germline (reference sequence). The CDR3 totals 15 residues. The junction had 4 bases not matched to a gene; V was cut back by 4 bases and J by 0 bases. The clonotype was recovered from an adult with an advanced solid tumor such as melanoma, head and neck, liver or kidney cancer. The source material was CD4+ or CD8+ T cells sorted from blood, sampled in a trial of the OX40 agonist ivuxolimab. This sequence joins TRBV19 and TRBJ1-2, with TRBD1 matching 8 bases. The CDR3 bases are TGTGCCAGTAGTACCCGGACAGGGCCTAACTATGGCTACACCTTC. This codes for CASSTRTGPNYGYTF.